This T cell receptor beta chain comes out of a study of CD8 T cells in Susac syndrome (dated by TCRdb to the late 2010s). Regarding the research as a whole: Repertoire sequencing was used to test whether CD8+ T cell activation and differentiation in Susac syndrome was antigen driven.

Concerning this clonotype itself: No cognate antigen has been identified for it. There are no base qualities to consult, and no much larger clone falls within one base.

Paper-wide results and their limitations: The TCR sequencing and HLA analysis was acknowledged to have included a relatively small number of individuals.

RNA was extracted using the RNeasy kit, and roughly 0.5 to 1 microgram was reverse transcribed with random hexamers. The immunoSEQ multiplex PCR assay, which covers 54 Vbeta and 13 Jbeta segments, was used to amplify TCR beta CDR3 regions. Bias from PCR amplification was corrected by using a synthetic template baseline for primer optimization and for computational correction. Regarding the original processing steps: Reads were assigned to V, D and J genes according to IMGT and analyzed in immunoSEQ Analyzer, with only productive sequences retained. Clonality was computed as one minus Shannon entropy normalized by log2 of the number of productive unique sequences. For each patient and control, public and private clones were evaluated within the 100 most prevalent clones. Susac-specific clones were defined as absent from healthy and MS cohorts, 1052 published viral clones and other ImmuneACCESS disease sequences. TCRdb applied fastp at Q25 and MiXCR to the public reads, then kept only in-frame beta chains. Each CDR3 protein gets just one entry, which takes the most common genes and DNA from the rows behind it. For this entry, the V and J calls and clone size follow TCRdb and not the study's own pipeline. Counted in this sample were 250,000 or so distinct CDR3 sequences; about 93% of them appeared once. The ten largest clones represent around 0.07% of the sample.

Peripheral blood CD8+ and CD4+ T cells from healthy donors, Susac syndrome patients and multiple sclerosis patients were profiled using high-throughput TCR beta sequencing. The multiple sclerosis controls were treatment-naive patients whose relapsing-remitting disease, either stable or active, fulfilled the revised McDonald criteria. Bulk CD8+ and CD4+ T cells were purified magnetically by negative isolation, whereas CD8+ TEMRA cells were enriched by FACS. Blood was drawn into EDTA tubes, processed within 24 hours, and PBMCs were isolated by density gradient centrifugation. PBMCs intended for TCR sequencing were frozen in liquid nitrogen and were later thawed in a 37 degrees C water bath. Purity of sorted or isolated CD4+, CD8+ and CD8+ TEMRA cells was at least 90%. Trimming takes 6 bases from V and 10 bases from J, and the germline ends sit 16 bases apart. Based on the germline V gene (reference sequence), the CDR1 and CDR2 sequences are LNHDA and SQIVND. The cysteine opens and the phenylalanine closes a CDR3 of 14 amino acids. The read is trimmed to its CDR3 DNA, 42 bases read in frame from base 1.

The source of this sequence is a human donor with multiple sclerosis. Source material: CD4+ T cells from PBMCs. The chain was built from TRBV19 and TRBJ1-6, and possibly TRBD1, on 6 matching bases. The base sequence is TGTGCCAGTAGGACCCGGGGGCAGGGGTCACCCCTCCACTTT. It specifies CASRTRGQGSPLHF.